Listed below are T cell receptor beta chains from one sample, sequenced in a study of beta chain features in type 1 diabetes. Profiling relied on immunoSEQ multiplex PCR, and the TCRdb table lists in-frame clones only, not all of them. The table includes a few hundred thousand clones, roughly 16% detected once. The sequencing sample was made of naive CD4+ T cells from blood. The source of these receptors is a woman aged 18-29 years in good health. Each CDR3 is given with its conserved first and last residue. A D gene is named only where the DNA matches it firmly. Only some rows state a clone size, as once, few, many or a class for expanded clones.

TRBJ1-2	NA	NA	TRBV30	CAWSSRGRGYTF	TGTGCCTGGAGTAGCAGGGGCCGGGGCTACACCTTC
TRBJ2-7	NA	NA	TRBV18	CASSPRGSYEQYF	TGTGCCAGCTCACCACGAGGCTCCTACGAGCAGTACTTC
TRBJ2-4	NA	NA	TRBV15	CATSRGGTRGNIQYF	TGTGCCACCAGCAGAGGAGGGACAAGGGGAAACATTCAGTACTTC
TRBJ2-5	TRBD2	NA	TRBV25-1	CASGGGGEETQYF	TGTGCCAGCGGAGGCGGGGGAGAAGAGACCCAGTACTTC
TRBJ2-6	TRBD1	few	TRBV25-1	CASSLTGGSGANVLTF	TGTGCCAGCAGTCTTACAGGGGGTTCTGGGGCCAACGTCCTGACTTTC
TRBJ2-1	TRBD2	NA	TRBV28	CASSLSGWSSYNEQFF	TGTGCCAGCAGTCTTAGCGGGTGGAGCTCCTACAATGAGCAGTTCTTC
TRBJ2-1	NA	NA	TRBV7-9	CASSLLGGAYNEQFF	TGTGCCAGCAGCTTATTGGGGGGAGCCTACAATGAGCAGTTCTTC
TRBJ2-7	TRBD2	NA	TRBV28	CASSRTSPYEQYF	TGTGCCAGCAGTCGGACTAGCCCCTACGAGCAGTACTTC
TRBJ2-3	NA	few	TRBV15	CATSRQTGTGTDTQYF	TGTGCCACCAGCCGCCAGACCGGAACGGGGACAGATACGCAGTATTTT
TRBJ2-7	NA	few	TRBV5-1	CASSLNRAGEQYF	TGCGCCAGCAGCTTAAACAGGGCGGGCGAGCAGTACTTC
TRBJ2-7	NA	few	TRBV29-1	CSVESTRGGLSYEQYF	TGCAGCGTTGAAAGCACTCGCGGAGGTCTCTCCTACGAGCAGTACTTC
TRBJ2-1	TRBD1	NA	TRBV5-1	CASSSTGDEQFF	TGCGCCAGCAGTTCCACAGGGGATGAGCAGTTCTTC
TRBJ2-7	TRBD2	NA	TRBV7-8	CASSSLVGGSSYEQYF	TGTGCCAGCAGCTCCCTGGTTGGCGGGAGTTCCTACGAGCAGTACTTC
TRBJ2-7	NA	few	TRBV6-5	CASSYTRGSYEQYF	TGTGCCAGCAGTTACACCAGGGGATCCTACGAGCAGTACTTC
TRBJ1-1	NA	NA	TRBV2	CASSEYKEAFF	TGTGCCAGCAGTGAATACAAGGAAGCTTTCTTT
TRBJ1-5	TRBD1	few	TRBV30	CAWSKDRGHQPQHF	TGTGCCTGGTCCAAAGACAGGGGCCATCAGCCCCAGCATTTT
TRBJ1-1	NA	few	TRBV7-9	CASSLTVNTEAFF	TGTGCCAGCAGCCTGACAGTGAACACTGAAGCTTTCTTT
TRBJ2-1	NA	few	TRBV6-4	CASSDSNVDEQFF	TGTGCCAGCAGTGACTCTAATGTCGATGAGCAGTTCTTC
TRBJ2-1	TRBD1	few	TRBV4-1	CASSHPGGIGYNEQFF	TGCGCCAGCAGCCACCCAGGGGGCATTGGGTACAATGAGCAGTTCTTC
TRBJ2-1	TRBD2	few	TRBV4-2	CASSQRSGIFNEQFF	TGTGCCAGCAGCCAGCGTAGCGGGATCTTCAATGAGCAGTTCTTC
TRBJ1-4	NA	few	TRBV4-3	CASSRGKDRNEKLFF	TGCGCCAGCAGCCGCGGGAAAGACAGAAATGAAAAACTGTTTTTT
TRBJ2-7	NA	few	TRBV5-4	CASSLNNHYEQYF	TGTGCCAGCAGCTTGAACAACCACTACGAGCAGTACTTC
TRBJ2-7	NA	NA	TRBV7-9	CASSLATSRPGNQYEQYF	TGTGCCAGCAGCTTAGCAACTTCGAGGCCCGGGAATCAATACGAGCAGTACTTC
TRBJ2-7	TRBD1	NA	TRBV7-9	CASSPRQGYREQYF	TGTGCCAGCAGCCCTCGACAGGGGTATAGAGAGCAGTACTTC
TRBJ2-3	NA	NA	TRBV5-6	CASSLRGAPDTQYF	TGTGCCAGCAGCCTCCGGGGAGCGCCAGATACGCAGTATTTT
TRBJ2-3	NA	NA	TRBV9	CASSVRDSTDTQYF	TGTGCCAGCAGCGTACGGGACTCCACAGATACGCAGTATTTT
TRBJ2-7	TRBD1	few	TRBV28	CASRPPGQGYEQYF	TGTGCCAGCAGACCTCCGGGACAGGGCTACGAGCAGTACTTC
TRBJ1-2	NA	NA	TRBV6-6	CASSQEWGGETGYTF	TGTGCCAGCAGTCAGGAGTGGGGAGGGGAGACTGGCTACACCTTC
TRBJ2-1	NA	few	TRBV5-1	CASSLTREQFF	TGCGCCAGCAGCTTAACTCGCGAGCAGTTCTTC
TRBJ2-1	TRBD2	NA	TRBV5-1	CASSVGLAGGNEQFF	TGCGCCAGCAGCGTTGGACTAGCGGGAGGAAATGAGCAGTTCTTC
TRBJ1-2	NA	NA	TRBV20-1	CSEDQDYGYTF	TGCAGTGAGGATCAGGACTATGGCTACACCTTC
TRBJ1-2	NA	few	TRBV23-1	CASSLPGLYGYTF	TGCGCCAGCAGTCTCCCAGGACTTTATGGCTACACCTTC
TRBJ2-5	TRBD2	NA	TRBV28	CASSLGLGPPETQYF	TGTGCCAGCAGTTTAGGACTAGGCCCCCCCGAGACCCAGTACTTC
TRBJ2-3	TRBD1	NA	TRBV15	CATSRVKQGIRADTQYF	TGTGCCACCAGCAGAGTAAAACAGGGGATCAGGGCAGATACGCAGTATTTT
TRBJ2-7	NA	few	TRBV4-3	CASSQIAEPYEQYF	TGCGCCAGCAGCCAGATAGCGGAACCCTACGAGCAGTACTTC
TRBJ1-2	TRBD1	NA	TRBV28	CATRTGGTYGYTF	TGTGCCACCAGGACAGGGGGAACCTATGGCTACACCTTC
TRBJ2-1	TRBD1	NA	TRBV19	CASSMGRRGRNEQFF	TGTGCCAGTAGTATGGGCCGCAGGGGGCGAAATGAGCAGTTCTTC
TRBJ1-1	NA	NA	TRBV30	CAWSVPGTEAFF	TGTGCCTGGAGTGTACCAGGTACTGAAGCTTTCTTT
TRBJ1-4	TRBD1	NA	TRBV30	CAWSPGQGSFRTNEKLFF	TGTGCCTGGAGCCCTGGACAGGGCTCTTTTAGGACTAATGAAAAACTGTTTTTT
TRBJ2-7	TRBD1	few	TRBV7-2	CASSPGQGSHEQYF	TGTGCCAGCAGTCCGGGACAGGGGTCCCACGAGCAGTACTTC
TRBJ2-3	TRBD1	NA	TRBV6-5	CASSYRGLAPDTQYF	TGTGCCAGCAGTTACAGGGGGCTGGCACCAGATACGCAGTATTTT
TRBJ1-2	NA	NA	TRBV5-4	CASRIQGYYGYTF	TGTGCCAGCAGAATACAGGGATATTATGGCTACACCTTC
TRBJ2-3	TRBD2	NA	TRBV11-1	CASSGGLADTDTQYF	TGTGCCAGCAGCGGGGGACTAGCGGACACAGATACGCAGTATTTT
TRBJ2-3	TRBD2	NA	TRBV7-9	CASSRGSSGRTDTQYF	TGTGCCAGCAGCCGAGGGAGTAGCGGGCGCACAGATACGCAGTATTTT
TRBJ2-1	TRBD2	few	TRBV11-2	CASSLRELAGAGEQFF	TGTGCCAGCAGCTTAAGAGAACTAGCGGGAGCTGGTGAGCAGTTCTTC
TRBJ2-5	TRBD2	NA	TRBV9	CASSVTSGSETQYF	TGTGCCAGCAGCGTGACTAGCGGGAGTGAGACCCAGTACTTC